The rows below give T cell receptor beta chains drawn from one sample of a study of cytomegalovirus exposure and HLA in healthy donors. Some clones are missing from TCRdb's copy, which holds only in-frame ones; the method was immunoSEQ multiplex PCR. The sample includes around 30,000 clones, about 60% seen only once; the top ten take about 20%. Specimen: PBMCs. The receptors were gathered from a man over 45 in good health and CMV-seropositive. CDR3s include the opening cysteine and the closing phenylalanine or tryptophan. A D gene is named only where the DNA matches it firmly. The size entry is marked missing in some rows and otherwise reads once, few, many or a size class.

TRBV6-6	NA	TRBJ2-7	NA	CASRFPEREQYF	TGTGCCAGCAGGTTTCCGGAGCGCGAGCAGTACTTC
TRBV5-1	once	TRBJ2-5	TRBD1	CASSLGGTAYQETQYF	TGCGCCAGCAGCTTGGGAGGGACAGCGTACCAAGAGACCCAGTACTTC
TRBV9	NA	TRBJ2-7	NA	CASSVSRDTPYEQYF	TGTGCCAGCAGCGTGTCCCGGGACACCCCCTACGAGCAGTACTTC
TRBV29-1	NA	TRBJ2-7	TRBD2	CSVGKAGVTYEQYF	TGCAGCGTTGGTAAAGCGGGGGTTACCTACGAGCAGTACTTC
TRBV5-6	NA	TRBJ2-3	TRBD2	CASSWMTSGRSTDTQYF	TGTGCCAGCAGCTGGATGACTAGCGGGAGAAGCACAGATACGCAGTATTTT
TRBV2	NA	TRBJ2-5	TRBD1	CASTKGAALETQYF	TGTGCCAGCACTAAGGGGGCCGCCCTAGAGACCCAGTACTTC
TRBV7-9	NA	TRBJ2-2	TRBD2	CANGASGSTGELFF	TGTGCCAACGGCGCTAGCGGTTCCACCGGGGAGCTGTTTTTT
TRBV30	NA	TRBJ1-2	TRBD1	CAWKLSRDSYGYTF	TGTGCCTGGAAGTTGTCTCGGGACAGCTATGGCTACACCTTC
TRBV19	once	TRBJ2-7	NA	CASMGRGASYEQYF	TGTGCCAGTATGGGACGGGGGGCCTCCTACGAGCAGTACTTC
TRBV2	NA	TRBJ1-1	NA	CATKLGGANTEAFF	TGTGCCACAAAACTCGGGGGAGCGAACACTGAAGCTTTCTTT
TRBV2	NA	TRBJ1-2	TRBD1	CASSVTKTGAYGYTF	TGTGCCAGCAGTGTGACCAAGACAGGGGCCTATGGCTACACCTTC
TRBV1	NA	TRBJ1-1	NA	CTSSQGDREMTEAFF	TGCACCAGCAGCCAAGGCGACAGGGAAATGACTGAAGCTTTCTTT
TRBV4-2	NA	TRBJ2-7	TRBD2	CASSPGLVDSSYEQYF	TGTGCCAGCAGCCCCGGACTAGTGGATAGCTCCTACGAGCAGTACTTC
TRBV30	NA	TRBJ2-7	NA	CAWSNHEQYF	TGTGCCTGGAGCAACCACGAGCAGTACTTC
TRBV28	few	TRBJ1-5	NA	CASTAGAGYSNQPQHF	TGTGCCAGCACGGCAGGGGCCGGGTATAGCAATCAGCCCCAGCATTTT
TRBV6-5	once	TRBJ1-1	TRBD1	CASTAGTGKTEAFF	TGTGCCAGCACCGCCGGGACAGGGAAAACTGAAGCTTTCTTT
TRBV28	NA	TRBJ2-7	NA	CASSSSRFYEQYF	TGTGCCAGCAGTTCCTCCAGGTTCTACGAGCAGTACTTC
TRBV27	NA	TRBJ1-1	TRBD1	CASSTPTTGSTEAFF	TGTGCCAGCAGTACCCCCACGACAGGGAGCACTGAAGCTTTCTTT
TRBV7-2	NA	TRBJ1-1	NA	CASSPLGYGGNTEAFF	TGTGCCAGCAGTCCCTTAGGTTACGGGGGGAACACTGAAGCTTTCTTT
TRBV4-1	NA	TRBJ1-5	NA	CASSQDGGENQPQHF	TGCGCCAGCAGCCAAGATGGAGGGGAGAATCAGCCCCAGCATTTT
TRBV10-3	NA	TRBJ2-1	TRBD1	CAISAGQFLSNNEQFF	TGTGCCATCAGTGCGGGACAGTTCCTGAGTAACAATGAGCAGTTCTTC
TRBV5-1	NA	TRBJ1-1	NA	CASSYHSDGTEAFF	TGCGCCAGCAGCTATCACAGTGACGGCACTGAAGCTTTCTTT
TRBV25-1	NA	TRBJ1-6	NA	CASSVQGYNSPLHF	TGTGCCAGCAGTGTACAGGGTTATAATTCACCCCTCCACTTT
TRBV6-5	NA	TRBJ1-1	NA	CASSYRGNEAFF	TGTGCCAGCAGTTACAGAGGTAATGAAGCTTTCTTT
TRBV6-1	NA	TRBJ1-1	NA	CASSPRQDTEAFF	TGTGCCAGCAGTCCAAGACAGGACACTGAAGCTTTCTTT
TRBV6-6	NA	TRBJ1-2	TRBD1	CASSHRQGNNGYTF	TGTGCCAGCAGTCACCGACAGGGGAATAATGGCTACACCTTC
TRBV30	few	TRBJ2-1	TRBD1	CACNPKPGQGSDEQFF	TGTGCCTGCAACCCTAAACCGGGACAGGGGAGCGATGAGCAGTTCTTC
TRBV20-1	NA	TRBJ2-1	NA	CSARPLNEQFF	TGCAGTGCTAGACCTCTCAATGAGCAGTTCTTC